A single sample gave rise to the 10 T cell receptor beta chains below, sequenced in a study of blood T cell repertoires in COVID-19. TCRdb keeps only in-frame clones here, not all; method: immunoSEQ multiplex PCR. The data show about 300,000 clones, about 89% seen once. The source material was peripheral blood. The receptors here all came from a woman aged 30 to 39 with COVID-19, enrolled during active disease.

Remarks on this clone: Other DNA variants within this sample encode the same CDR3. The chain recombines TRBV7-9 with TRBJ2-7; D may be TRBD1 (5 bases). Trimming stripped 2 bases from V and 1 base from J, with 6 bases between. The CDR3 totals 13 residues. Germline V gene sequence: CDR1 SEHNR, CDR2 FQNEAQ (reference sequence). CDR3 sequence: CASSLRGSYEQYF. The CDR3 DNA follows: TGTGCCAGCAGCTTAAGGGGTTCCTACGAGCAGTACTTC.

The V gene is TRBV6-6, the J gene TRBJ2-5; 8 bases agree with TRBD2. The V segment lost 6 bases and the J segment 9 bases; nucleotides outside the gene matches: 9. The CDR3 is 13 residues long. Germline lookup yields CDR1 MNHNY and CDR2 SVGAGI (reference sequence). The chain's CDR3 is CASSDSGDPSQYF. CDR3 nucleotide sequence: TGTGCCAGCAGCGATAGCGGGGATCCGTCCCAGTACTTC.

V is TRBV27 and J is TRBJ1-5, with D possibly TRBD1 on 6 matching bases. Germline V gene data show CDR1 as MNHEY and CDR2 as SMNVEV (reference sequence). The V end lost 6 bases, the J end lost 7 bases, and 28 bases lay between the germline ends. The CDR3 spans 18 residues. The chain's CDR3 is CASRLVPGEPGVNQPQHF. The CDR3 bases are TGTGCCAGCAGACTTGTGCCCGGTGAGCCAGGGGTTAACCAGCCCCAGCATTTT.

This rearrangement joins TRBV9 to TRBJ2-2; 9 nucleotides agree with TRBD2. Germline-derived CDR1 and CDR2 are SGDLS and YYNGEE. With V trimmed by 1 base and J by 6 bases, 10 bases remained unmatched. This CDR3 spans 17 amino acids. The CDR3 is CASSVIPSSGSAGELFF. CDR3 DNA sequence: TGTGCCAGCAGCGTAATCCCCAGTAGCGGGAGTGCCGGGGAGCTGTTTTTT.

The chain has TRBV19 and TRBJ1-1; tentatively, D is TRBD1 (6 bases). V was shortened by 3 bases and J by 0 bases, with 14 bases between the two germline ends. Per germline, CDR1 LNHDA and CDR2 SQIVND (reference sequence). CDR3 length: 16 residues. The CDR3 sequence is CASSMGGGLMNTEAFF. CDR3 DNA: TGTGCCAGTAGTATGGGGGGGGGCCTGATGAACACTGAAGCTTTCTTT.

The V and J genes are TRBV2 and TRBJ1-5; weak D call: TRBD1 (6 bases). The CDR3 covers 15 residues. Per the germline V gene, CDR1 is SNHLY and CDR2 is FYNNEI. Trimming cost V 6 bases and J 6 bases, with 18 bases left between them. CDR3 loop: CASSQQGPIGQPQHF. CDR3 sequence (DNA): TGTGCCAGCAGCCAACAGGGCCCCATAGGTCAGCCCCAGCATTTT. The full variable domain, its missing parts supplied by reference TRBV2 and TRBJ1-5, is EPEVTQTPSHQVTQMGQEVILRCVPISNHLYFYWYRQILGQKVEFLVSFYNNEISEKSEIFDDQFSVERPDGSNFTLKIRSTKLEDSAMYFCASSQQGPIGQPQHFGDGTRLSIL.

This chain uses TRBV7-9 with TRBJ2-1; D not resolved. The CDR3 loop spans 16 amino acids. V lost 5 bases, J lost 0 bases, and 14 bases lay in between. The germline V gene has CDR1 SEHNR and CDR2 FQNEAQ (reference sequence). The CDR3 spells CASSADRAISYNEQFF. The CDR3, as DNA: TGTGCCAGCAGCGCCGATCGAGCGATCTCCTACAATGAGCAGTTCTTC.

The chain is built from TRBV6-6 and TRBJ2-7; tentative D call: TRBD1 (6 bases). The CDR3 consists of 13 residues. CDR1 and CDR2 (germline): MNHNY, SVGAGI (reference sequence). V lost 6 bases and J lost 3, with 12 bases in between. CDR3 nucleotides: TGTGCCAGCAGCCGACAGGCGTACTACGAGCAGTACTTC. Its protein is CASSRQAYYEQYF.

The chain has TRBV30 and TRBJ2-1, with 9 bases matching TRBD1. In germline, CDR1 is GTSNPN, CDR2 SVGIG (reference sequence). V shed 3 bases and J 4 bases; nucleotides not matched to a gene: 7. There are 15 residues in the CDR3. CDR3 sequence: CAWRGKQGAYNEQFF. The DNA for the CDR3 is TGTGCCTGGAGAGGAAAACAGGGGGCATACAATGAGCAGTTCTTC.

The chain carries TRBV7-7 and TRBJ2-2, with 7 bases fitting TRBD2. From germline, CDR1 is SSHAT and CDR2 FNYEAQ (reference sequence). V was pared by 5 bases and J by 1 base, with 7 bases of the junction left unmatched. The CDR3 covers 16 residues. This CDR3 is CASSRLASGNTGELFF. The CDR3 coding sequence is TGTGCCAGCAGCCGATTGGCTAGCGGGAACACCGGGGAGCTGTTTTTT. The whole variable domain, filled in from reference TRBV7-7 and TRBJ2-2, reads GAGVSQSPRYKVTKRGQDVTLRCDPISSHATLYWYQQALGQGPEFLTYFNYEAQPDKSGLPSDRFSAERPEGSISTLTIQRTEQRDSAMYRCASSRLASGNTGELFFGEGSRLTVL.